The 25 T cell receptor beta chains reported below all come from one sample, sequenced in a study of blood T cell repertoires in COVID-19 (dated by TCRdb to 2020 to 2022). Libraries came from the immunoSEQ multiplex PCR assay. TCRdb provides this immuneACCESS table in a form limited to in-frame rearrangements. Some clones are lacking; in checked studies, under half of them reflect an unresolved V gene, and why the rest are absent is not known. The sample table holds under 250,000 clones, of which 88% were seen once. Less than 3.5% of the sample is in the top ten clones. Source material: peripheral blood. Receptors originate from a woman aged 60-70 years with acute or convalescent COVID-19.

This clone was detected only a few times. The chain carries TRBV2 and TRBJ2-6; no definite D call. Per the germline V gene, CDR1 is SNHLY and CDR2 is FYNNEI. The CDR3 totals 14 residues. V lost 11 bases and J lost 0, with 11 bases in between. The CDR3 sequence is CARLSSSGANVLTF. CDR3 in DNA: TGTGCCCGACTGTCGTCCTCTGGGGCCAACGTCCTGACTTTC.

V usage is TRBV18 and J usage is TRBJ1-5; D is uncertain. From germline, CDR1 is KGHSH and CDR2 LQKENI. The CDR3 contains 12 residues. Trimming took 4 bases from V and 4 from J, leaving 5 bases between them. The CDR3 loop is CASSLSNQPQHF. The CDR3 bases are TGTGCCAGCTCACTGTCTAATCAGCCCCAGCATTTT.

The V call is TRBV7-6, the J call TRBJ2-1, with no clear D. The CDR3 length is 13 residues. Per germline, CDR1 SGHVS and CDR2 FNYEAQ. The germline V and J ends were trimmed by 2 bases and 8 bases, with 10 bases remaining between them. CDR3 amino acids: CASSLINGDEQFF. For the CDR3, the DNA is TGTGCCAGCAGCTTAATTAACGGAGATGAGCAGTTCTTC.

This clone was detected only a few times. The chain has TRBV7-3 and TRBJ2-3; TRBD2 is a possible D gene (5 bases). The germline CDR1 and CDR2 sequences are SGHTA and FQGTGA. The CDR3 extends over 13 amino acids. Between the trimmed V and J ends, which lost 8 bases and 0 bases, there was a span of 9 bases. This CDR3 is CASRRTSTDTQYF. CDR3 nucleotides: TGTGCCAGCCGACGGACTAGCACAGATACGCAGTATTTT.

The chain joins TRBV5-1 to TRBJ1-2, with 7 bases aligning to TRBD1. The germline CDR1 and CDR2 sequences are SGHRS and YFSETQ. The CDR3 is made up of 14 amino acids. With 3 bases clipped from V and 8 bases from J, the junction kept 10 bases outside the gene matches. Here the CDR3 reads CASSSTGLRGGYTF. CDR3 bases: TGCGCCAGCAGCTCGACAGGGCTCCGGGGCGGCTACACCTTC.

This clone came up a few times. The chain recombines TRBV5-6 with TRBJ2-1; 10 positions match TRBD1. This CDR3 has 14 residues. Germline values: CDR1 SGHDT, CDR2 YYEEEE. J lost 9 bases, V lost 4 bases, and 7 bases had no gene match. CDR3: CASSRDRGSGEQFF. As DNA, the CDR3 is TGTGCCAGCAGCCGGGACAGGGGAAGTGGTGAGCAGTTCTTC.

The chain joins TRBV18 to TRBJ1-2; 7 nucleotides line up with TRBD1. V shed 4 bases, J shed 1 base, and the junction held 9 bases outside the gene matches. The CDR3 runs to 16 residues. Per germline, CDR1 KGHSH and CDR2 LQKENI. The CDR3 loop reads CASSHYGTEDNYGYTF. For the CDR3, the DNA is TGTGCCAGCTCACACTACGGGACAGAAGATAACTATGGCTACACCTTC.

The chain has TRBV30 and TRBJ2-1; weak D call: TRBD1 (6 bases). V lost 0 bases and J 5 bases, leaving 11 bases between the germline ends. CDR1 GTSNPN and CDR2 SVGIG come from the germline V gene (reference sequence). The CDR3 has 14 amino acids. DNA for the CDR3: TGTGCCTGGAGTGTGGGGGCTAGCAACAATGAGCAGTTCTTC. Translation gives CAWSVGASNNEQFF.

This sequence joins TRBV27 and TRBJ2-5; the D is unclear. V lost 3 bases, J lost 4 bases, and 9 bases lay in between. The CDR3 has 13 amino acids. Germline V gene sequence: CDR1 MNHEY, CDR2 SMNVEV (reference sequence). The CDR3 region has the DNA TGTGCCAGCAGTTTTGGCGGTGGAGAGACCCAGTACTTC. Its translation is CASSFGGGETQYF.

The V call is TRBV6-4, the J call TRBJ2-1; D is perhaps TRBD1 (5 bases). Germline V gene lookup returns CDR1 MRHNA and CDR2 SNTAGT. This CDR3 comprises 14 residues. Deletions cut 2 bases from V and 6 bases from J, with 11 bases between. The DNA for the CDR3 is TGTGCCAGCAGTGACGGGAACAGGTTCAATGAGCAGTTCTTC. Protein sequence: CASSDGNRFNEQFF.

The chain couples TRBV6-5 to TRBJ1-2; D may be TRBD1 (5 bases). V lost 6 bases and J 3 bases, leaving 11 bases between the germline ends. The CDR3 is made up of 13 amino acids. The germline V gene encodes CDR1 MNHEY and CDR2 SVGAGI. CDR3 protein: CASSLGGYYGYTF. CDR3 nucleotides: TGTGCCAGCAGCCTGGGGGGGTACTATGGCTACACCTTC.

The chain is built from TRBV18 and TRBJ1-1; 10 nucleotides agree with TRBD1. V dropped 3 bases and J dropped 1; count of bases not matched to a gene: 5. The CDR3 has 16 amino acids. Germline CDR1 is KGHSH and CDR2 is LQKENI. The CDR3: CASSPGQGMGNTEAFF. CDR3 sequence (DNA): TGTGCCAGCTCACCGGGACAGGGGATGGGGAACACTGAAGCTTTCTTT.

Details on this clone: This specimen includes other DNA sequences encoding the same CDR3. The chain links TRBV6-2 or TRBV6-3 to TRBJ1-2; 10 positions match TRBD1. This CDR3 comprises 13 residues. With 6 bases clipped from V and 6 bases from J, the junction kept 4 bases outside the gene matches. Germline V gene data show CDR1 as MNHEY and CDR2 as SVGEGT. CDR3: CASSRQGANGYTF. The DNA for the CDR3 is TGTGCCAGCAGCCGACAGGGGGCAAATGGCTACACCTTC.

This chain connects TRBV5-4 to TRBJ2-2; 7 positions agree with TRBD1. The ends lost 0 bases at V and 7 bases at J; junction bases unmatched: 6. The CDR3 length is 15 residues. Germline CDR1 reads SGHNT; CDR2 reads YYREEE (reference sequence). The CDR3 DNA reads TGTGCCAGCAGCTTGGCCGACAGGGTGGGCGGGGAGCTGTTTTTT. Translation: CASSLADRVGGELFF.

This clone has a single count. The V gene is TRBV25-1, the J gene TRBJ1-6; D is perhaps TRBD1 (6 bases). Germline CDR1 is MGHDK and CDR2 is SYGVNS. The CDR3 consists of 16 residues. Trimming pared 2 bases from V and 4 bases from J, leaving 12 bases between. The CDR3 sequence: CASSEETGQYNSPLHF. CDR3 bases: TGTGCCAGCAGTGAAGAAACGGGACAATATAATTCACCCCTCCACTTT.

This chain joins TRBV7-2 and TRBJ2-5; D is ambiguous. There are 15 residues in the CDR3. Between the trimmed V and J ends, which lost 0 bases and 4 bases, there was a span of 12 bases. CDR1 and CDR2 (germline): SGHTA, FQGNSA. As DNA, the CDR3 is TGTGCCAGCAGCTTAGCCGACACGGCAGGAGAGACCCAGTACTTC. Residues: CASSLADTAGETQYF.

CDR3 DNA: TGTGCCAGCAGGGGACAGGGGGCTAGCAATCAGCCCCAGCATTTT. It codes for CASRGQGASNQPQHF. This chain connects TRBV27 to TRBJ1-5; 12 nucleotides align to TRBD1. The CDR3 sequence is 15 residues long. The ends lost 6 bases at V and 0 bases at J; junction bases unmatched: 0. Germline V CDR1 and CDR2: MNHEY, SMNVEV (reference sequence).

This sequence joins TRBV5-1 and TRBJ2-7; a weak D match, TRBD1 (6 bases). The V end was cut by 1 base, the J end by 0 bases, with 11 bases between. Germline V gives CDR1 SGHRS, CDR2 YFSETQ. The length of the CDR3 is 15 residues. The CDR3 DNA reads TGCGCCAGCAGCTTGTCAGGGGACACCTCCTACGAGCAGTACTTC. Residues: CASSLSGDTSYEQYF.

This chain joins TRBV6-1 and TRBJ2-1, with 7 bases that match TRBD1. V lost 7 bases, J lost 7 bases, and 10 bases stayed unmatched. CDR1 and CDR2 from the germline V gene are MNHNS and SASEGT. This CDR3 region has 14 residues. The CDR3 spells CASTHTGVGNEQFF. CDR3 sequence (DNA): TGTGCCAGCACCCACACAGGGGTCGGGAATGAGCAGTTCTTC.

V gene TRBV6-6 combines with J gene TRBJ2-1, with D possibly being TRBD1 (6 bases). Germline CDR1 is MNHNY and CDR2 is SVGAGI (reference sequence). V was cut by 5 bases and J by 8 bases, with 13 bases left in between. The CDR3 covers 13 residues. CDR3 sequence (DNA): TGTGCCAGCAGTCCCGACAGGCTGGATGAGCAGTTCTTC. It is translated as CASSPDRLDEQFF.

The chain has TRBV6-5 and TRBJ2-7; D may be TRBD2 (6 bases). From germline, CDR1 is MNHEY and CDR2 SVGAGI. This CDR3 has 14 residues. With 1 base removed from V and 6 bases from J, the gap between germline ends came to 13 bases. Here the CDR3 DNA reads TGTGCCAGCAGTTACTATAGGCAGGGAGGCGAGCAGTACTTC. Its protein is CASSYYRQGGEQYF.

The chain joins TRBV3-1 (or the pseudogene TRBV3-2) to TRBJ2-1, with a tentative D call TRBD2 (5 bases). CDR1 and CDR2 from the germline V gene are LGHDT and YNNKEL (reference sequence). V was trimmed by 6 bases and J by 5 bases, leaving 23 bases between them. This CDR3 has 17 residues. The CDR3 DNA reads as TGTGCCAGCAGGTCCGCTGCGCGGGCCCATTCGGACAATGAGCAGTTCTTC. It is translated as CASRSAARAHSDNEQFF.

V and J are TRBV6-5 and TRBJ2-7; D is possibly TRBD2 (6 bases). Germline V CDR1 and CDR2: MNHEY, SVGAGI. There are 15 residues in the CDR3. The germline V and J ends were trimmed by 7 bases and 3 bases, with 19 bases remaining between them. The CDR3 is CASNPRRGPNYEQYF. The DNA for the CDR3 is TGTGCCAGCAACCCCCGGAGGGGACCCAACTACGAGCAGTACTTC.

The chain links TRBV19 to TRBJ2-5, with 7 bases that match TRBD1. The CDR3 has 14 amino acids. V lost 5 bases to trimming and J lost 5 bases; unmatched junction nucleotides: 8. Per the germline V gene, CDR1 is LNHDA and CDR2 is SQIVND (reference sequence). CDR3 protein: CASSSGQIGETQYF. CDR3 sequence (DNA): TGTGCCAGTAGTTCGGGACAGATCGGGGAGACCCAGTACTTC. Based on the CDR3 plus reference TRBV19 and TRBJ2-5, the full variable domain is DGGITQSPKYLFRKEGQNVTLSCEQNLNHDAMYWYRQDPGQGLRLIYYSQIVNDFQKGDIAEGYSVSREKKESFPLTVTSAQKNPTAFYLCASSSGQIGETQYFGPGTRLLVL.

V usage is TRBV5-1 and J usage is TRBJ1-1; TRBD1 aligns across 9 bases. Germline CDR1 reads SGHRS; CDR2 reads YFSETQ. V lost 6 bases and J lost 2; bases outside the gene matches: 8. There are 15 residues in the CDR3. The DNA of the CDR3 is TGCGCCAGCACCCGGGACAGGGCGGTCAACACTGAAGCTTTCTTT. It yields the protein CASTRDRAVNTEAFF.